The 20 T cell receptor beta chains reported below all come from one sample, sequenced in a study of cytomegalovirus exposure and HLA in healthy donors (dated by TCRdb to 2016 to 2017). Library preparation used the immunoSEQ multiplex PCR assay. For the multiplex PCR, a mixture combining 60 forward primers for TCR Vbeta segments and 13 reverse primers for TCR Jbeta segments was used. This immuneACCESS table, as held by TCRdb, lists in-frame sequences with V and J called but not all clones. Of the missing ones, under half trace to an unresolved V gene in checked studies; the others have no known cause. This sample's records show roughly 100,000 clones. Of the sample, around 3.5% falls within the top ten clones. The specimen sequenced was PBMCs. All receptors derive from a middle-aged man in good health and CMV-seronegative.

The chain uses TRBV6-1 and TRBJ1-2; a possible D gene is TRBD1 (5 bases). V was clipped by 6 bases and J by 1 base, with 6 bases between them. Per the germline V gene, CDR1 is MNHNS and CDR2 is SASEGT. CDR3 length equals 12 residues. The CDR3 DNA is TGTGCCAGCAGGGGACTTAACTATGGCTACACCTTC. It translates to CASRGLNYGYTF.

The chain has TRBV29-1 and TRBJ1-2, with 9 bases that match TRBD1. V lost 4 bases to trimming and J lost 1 base; unmatched junction nucleotides: 4. CDR3 size: 14 residues. The germline gives CDR1 SQVTM, CDR2 ANQGSEA. The DNA for the CDR3 is TGCAGCGTTGGGGGGACAGGGATTAACTATGGCTACACCTTC. Its translation is CSVGGTGINYGYTF.

The chain carries TRBV5-4 and TRBJ1-1; D is unclear. The CDR3 loop spans 15 amino acids. Germline V lookup: CDR1 SGHNT, CDR2 YYREEE (reference sequence). Trimming cost V 0 bases and J 5 bases, with 14 bases left between them. The CDR3: CASSLGEGGRTEAFF. The CDR3 DNA reads TGTGCCAGCAGCTTGGGTGAGGGAGGTCGAACTGAAGCTTTCTTT. The entire variable domain, with the rest obtained from reference TRBV5-4 and TRBJ1-1, is as follows: ETGVTQSPTHLIKTRGQQVTLRCSSQSGHNTVSWYQQALGQGPQFIFQYYREEENGRGNFPPRFSGLQFPNYSSELNVNALELDDSALYLCASSLGEGGRTEAFFGQGTRLTVV.

The CDR3 is CASSPSGLAGVTQFF. CDR3 nucleotides: TGTGCCAGCAGCCCCTCAGGACTAGCGGGAGTTACTCAGTTCTTC. V usage is TRBV9 and J usage is TRBJ2-1; TRBD2 aligns across 13 bases. Germline V CDR1 and CDR2: SGDLS, YYNGEE. This CDR3 contains 15 residues. The ends lost 4 bases at V and 13 bases at J; junction bases unmatched: 11.

CDR3 region: CASSLAGRGETQYF. The CDR3 DNA reads as TGTGCCAGCAGCTTAGCAGGACGAGGGGAGACCCAGTACTTC. The J gene is TRBJ2-5, the V gene TRBV11-2; TRBD2 might be the D (5 bases). Trimming took off 1 base at V and 5 bases at J, with 11 bases between the two ends. There are 14 residues in the CDR3. CDR1 is SGHAT and CDR2 is FQNNGV in the germline V gene. The variable domain in full, completed from reference TRBV11-2 and TRBJ2-5, reads EAGVAQSPRYKIIEKRQSVAFWCNPISGHATLYWYQQILGQGPKLLIQFQNNGVVDDSQLPKDRFSAERLKGVDSTLKIQPAKLEDSAVYLCASSLAGRGETQYFGPGTRLLVL.

The chain uses TRBV5-1 and TRBJ1-3; tentative D call: TRBD1 (5 bases). Trimming left V 0 bases short and J 2 bases short, with 12 bases between. The CDR3 spans 16 residues. Germline V CDR1 and CDR2: SGHRS, YFSETQ. The CDR3 loop is CASSLAGWGAGNTIYF. In nucleotides, the CDR3 is TGCGCCAGCAGCTTGGCGGGATGGGGGGCTGGAAACACCATATATTTT. Full variable domain (missing parts from reference TRBV5-1 and TRBJ1-3): KAGVTQTPRYLIKTRGQQVTLSCSPISGHRSVSWYQQTPGQGLQFLFEYFSETQRNKGNFPGRFSGRQFSNSRSEMNVSTLELGDSALYLCASSLAGWGAGNTIYFGEGSWLTVV.

This rearrangement joins TRBV21-1 to TRBJ2-6; the table's D call TRBD2 went unverified against the DNA. TRBV21-1 is reported as a pseudogene. CDR3 length: 16 amino acids. The CDR3 nucleotides are TGTGCCAGCAGTTCATGGGGGGGGGCTGGGGCCAACGTCCTGACTTTC. This translates into CASSSWGGAGANVLTF.

The chain links TRBV6-1 to TRBJ1-1, with 7 positions matching TRBD1. The V gene end was trimmed by 9 bases and the J gene end by 7 bases; junction bases not matched to a gene: 17. CDR3 size: 15 residues. Germline loops: CDR1 MNHNS, CDR2 SASEGT. The CDR3 spells CASQLEGAAGFEAFF. CDR3 nucleotide sequence: TGTGCCAGTCAACTCGAGGGGGCCGCAGGGTTTGAAGCTTTCTTT.

As to this clone: Its ends do not fully match the called genes, so a read error is possible. Other DNA sequences from this sample encode an identical CDR3 as well. V usage is TRBV5-5 and J usage is TRBJ2-3, with TRBD1 as a possible D gene (6 bases). The CDR3 length is 15 residues. Germline CDR1 SGHKS, CDR2 YYEKEE (reference sequence). CDR3: CASSRQGWRTDTQYF. DNA for the CDR3: TGTGCCAGCAGCCGTCAGGGGTGGCGCACAGATACACAGTATTTT.

This chain uses TRBV6-5 with TRBJ2-3; D is possibly TRBD1 (6 bases). With 0 bases removed from V and 5 bases from J, the gap between germline ends came to 9 bases. There are 14 residues in the CDR3. Germline V gene sequence: CDR1 MNHEY, CDR2 SVGAGI. The DNA of the CDR3 is TGTGCCAGCAGTTACTCTACAGGGTTAGATACGCAGTATTTT. Encoded protein: CASSYSTGLDTQYF.

CDR3 sequence: CASSDGYEQYF. The CDR3, as DNA: TGTGCCAGCAGTGACGGGTACGAGCAGTACTTC. This rearrangement joins TRBV28 to TRBJ2-7; unclear D gene. The CDR3 covers 11 residues. Germline CDR1 MDHEN, CDR2 SYDVKM. Trimming cost V 5 bases and J 4 bases, with 6 bases left between them.

V gene TRBV2 combines with J gene TRBJ1-4, with 7 bases identical to TRBD1. J gave up 7 bases and V 3 bases, and 2 bases lay outside the gene matches. The CDR3 contains 13 residues. Per germline, CDR1 SNHLY and CDR2 FYNNEI. The DNA for the CDR3 is TGTGCCAGCAGTGAGACAGGGAGTGAAAAACTGTTTTTT. Its protein is CASSETGSEKLFF.

The V call is TRBV25-1, the J call TRBJ2-7, with 9 bases aligning to TRBD2. This CDR3 comprises 17 residues. Looked up from germline, CDR1 is MGHDK and CDR2 is SYGVNS. Germline trimming cut 1 base from V and 2 bases from J; bases unmatched to any gene: 9. The CDR3 DNA reads TGTGCCAGCAGTGAATTGGGGAGCGGCGGGAGGGCCTACGAGCAGTACTTC. This codes for CASSELGSGGRAYEQYF.

The chain employs TRBV9 and TRBJ1-4; D not certain. V was pared by 4 bases and J by 0 bases, with 16 bases between. Germline V CDR1 and CDR2: SGDLS, YYNGEE. CDR3 length: 17 residues. The CDR3 DNA sequence: TGTGCCAGCAGCCCCCGGGAGGAACTAACAACTAATGAAAAACTGTTTTTT. This codes for CASSPREELTTNEKLFF. The variable domain in full, completed from reference TRBV9 and TRBJ1-4, reads DSGVTQTPKHLITATGQRVTLRCSPRSGDLSVYWYQQSLDQGLQFLIQYYNGEERAKGNILERFSAQQFPDLHSELNLSSLELGDSALYFCASSPREELTTNEKLFFGSGTQLSVL.

The chain links TRBV4-1 to TRBJ2-7; 8 bases fit TRBD1. With V trimmed by 0 bases and J by 1 base, 2 bases remained unmatched. Per the germline V gene, CDR1 is MGHRA and CDR2 is YSYEKL. This CDR3 contains 15 residues. CDR3 sequence (DNA): TGCGCCAGCAGCCAAGACCAGGGGGCTTCCTACGAGCAGTACTTC. Amino acids: CASSQDQGASYEQYF.

The J gene is TRBJ2-5, the V gene TRBV7-9; 9 nucleotides agree with TRBD2. Germline V gene data show CDR1 as SEHNR and CDR2 as FQNEAQ (reference sequence). Trimming took 1 base from V and 6 from J; bases not matched to a gene: 9. This CDR3 contains 16 residues. The CDR3 loop reads CASSLGFSGGTKTQYF. As DNA, the CDR3 is TGTGCCAGCAGCTTAGGCTTTAGCGGGGGCACAAAGACCCAGTACTTC. Filled out from reference TRBV7-9 and TRBJ2-5, the complete variable domain reads DTGVSQNPRHKITKRGQNVTFRCDPISEHNRLYWYRQTLGQGPEFLTYFQNEAQLEKSRLLSDRFSAERPKGSFSTLEIQRTEQGDSAMYLCASSLGFSGGTKTQYFGPGTRLLVL.

The chain links TRBV5-6 to TRBJ2-2; 10 nucleotides agree with TRBD1. Germline V gene lookup returns CDR1 SGHDT and CDR2 YYEEEE. There are 16 residues in the CDR3. After removal of 2 bases from V and 0 bases from J, the junction contained 1 base not matched to a gene. CDR3 coding DNA: TGTGCCAGCAGCTTTGGGACAGGGGCGAACACCGGGGAGCTGTTTTTT. It is translated as CASSFGTGANTGELFF.

The V call is TRBV6-5, the J call TRBJ2-7, with D possibly matching TRBD2 (6 bases). The CDR3 is 14 residues long. Germline V lookup: CDR1 MNHEY, CDR2 SVGAGI. V gave up 5 bases and J gave up 3 bases, with 14 bases separating them. The DNA for the CDR3 is TGTGCCAGCAGTCTATCGGGACTCGACTACGAGCAGTACTTC. Translated: CASSLSGLDYEQYF.

CDR3 sequence reads: CASSYSSSGQETQYF. CDR3 nucleotide sequence: TGTGCCAGCAGTTACTCGAGTAGCGGGCAAGAGACCCAGTACTTC. The chain couples TRBV6-6 to TRBJ2-5; 7 bases agree with TRBD2. Germline V gene data show CDR1 as MNHNY and CDR2 as SVGAGI (reference sequence). The CDR3 spans 15 residues. The V segment lost 0 bases and the J segment 2 bases; nucleotides outside the gene matches: 3.

This sequence joins TRBV10-1 and TRBJ2-7; D ambiguous. CDR1 and CDR2 (germline): WNHNN, SYGVQD (reference sequence). The CDR3 is 12 amino acids. Trimming took 0 bases from V and 7 from J, leaving 7 bases between them. This CDR3 reads CASSESSREQYF. The CDR3, as DNA: TGCGCCAGCAGTGAGTCGTCACGGGAGCAGTACTTC.